This T cell receptor beta chain comes out of a study of shared clonotypes between healthy human individuals. Regarding the study as a whole: Shared clonotypes: about 5.3% naive CD4, around 4% naive CD8, less than 2.5% memory CD4, 0.4% to 0.45% memory CD8.

The assay used deep level. Clones were read by immunoSEQ multiplex PCR, and TCRdb kept only the in-frame ones, dropping some. The data show some 1.5 million clones, with roughly 96% seen just once and 1% to 1.5% held by the top ten. Germline CDR1 and CDR2: PRHDT and FYEKMQ (reference sequence). The ends lost 8 bases at V and 6 bases at J; junction bases unmatched: 15. The length of the CDR3 is 16 residues. A remark on this clone: Its specificity is unknown.

Material: naive CD4+ T cells sorted from blood. The sample's subset: CD45RA+ positively selected. The sequence was obtained from a man younger than 45 in good health. The rearrangement joins TRBV13 to TRBJ2-7, with 11 positions matching TRBD2. CDR3 loop: CASGTRTSGPIGEQYF. CDR3 nucleotide sequence: TGTGCCAGCGGTACCCGGACTAGCGGGCCCATCGGCGAGCAGTACTTC.